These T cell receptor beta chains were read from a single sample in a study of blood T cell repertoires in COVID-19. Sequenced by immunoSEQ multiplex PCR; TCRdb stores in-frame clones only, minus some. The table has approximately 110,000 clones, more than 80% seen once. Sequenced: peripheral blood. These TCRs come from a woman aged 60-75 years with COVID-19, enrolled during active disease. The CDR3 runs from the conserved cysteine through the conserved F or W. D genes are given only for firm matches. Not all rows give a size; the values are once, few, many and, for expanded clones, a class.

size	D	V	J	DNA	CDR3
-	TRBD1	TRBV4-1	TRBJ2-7	TGCGCCAGCAGCCAAGTAGCGGGGACAGGGGACTCCTACGAGCAGTACTTC	CASSQVAGTGDSYEQYF
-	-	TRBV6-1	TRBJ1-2	TGTGCCAGCAGTGAAAGTTCCCAGATTCGCAATGGCTACACCTTC	CASSESSQIRNGYTF
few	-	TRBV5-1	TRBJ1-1	TGCGCCAGCGGAGGGGACGGCTACACTGAAGCTTTCTTT	CASGGDGYTEAFF
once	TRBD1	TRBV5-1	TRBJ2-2	TGCGCCAGCAGGTCCGGGACAGACCTCACCGGGGAGCTGTTTTTT	CASRSGTDLTGELFF
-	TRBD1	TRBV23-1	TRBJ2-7	TGCGCCAGCAGTCAAGAGGCGTGGGACAGGAGGGACGAGCAGTACTTC	CASSQEAWDRRDEQYF
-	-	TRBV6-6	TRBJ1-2	TGTGCCAGTGGGGGGGCCGAGGGTGGCTACACCTTC	CASGGAEGGYTF
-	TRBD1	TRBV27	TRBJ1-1	TGTGCCAGCAGCTACAGGGGGGCCGAAGCTTTCTTT	CASSYRGAEAFF
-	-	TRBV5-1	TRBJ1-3	TGCGCCAGCAGCTCGGGGATCCTCTCTGGAAACACCATATATTTT	CASSSGILSGNTIYF
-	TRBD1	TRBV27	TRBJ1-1	TGTGCCAGCAGTTTATCGGGGACAGGGGTGGGTGAAGCTTTCTTT	CASSLSGTGVGEAFF
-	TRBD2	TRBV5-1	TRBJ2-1	TGCGCCAGCAGCTTGGAGGCTAGCGGGGGCGGATACAATGAGCAGTTCTTC	CASSLEASGGGYNEQFF
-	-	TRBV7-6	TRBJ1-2	TGTGCCATCTCCCTCTGGCAGGGGCCTAACTATGGCTACACCTTC	CAISLWQGPNYGYTF
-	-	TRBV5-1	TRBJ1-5	TGCGCCAGCAGCGTGTATAGCAATCAGCCCCAGCATTTT	CASSVYSNQPQHF
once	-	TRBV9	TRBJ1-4	TGTGCCAGCAGCGTAGAATCAGGAGGTGAAAAACTGTTTTTT	CASSVESGGEKLFF
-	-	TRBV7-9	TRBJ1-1	TGTGCCAGCAGCTTGCAGGGTAGCACTGAAGCTTTCTTT	CASSLQGSTEAFF
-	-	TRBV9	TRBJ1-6	TGTGCCAGCAGCGTAGGACCTCGGGTTAACTCACCCCTCCACTTT	CASSVGPRVNSPLHF
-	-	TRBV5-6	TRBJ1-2	TGTGCCAGCAGCTTGGTGGACGAGGGACACCTAAACTTC	CASSLVDEGHLNF
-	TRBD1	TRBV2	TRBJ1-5	TGTGCCAGCCGGGACAGGTGGGCAAATCAGCCCCAGCATTTT	CASRDRWANQPQHF
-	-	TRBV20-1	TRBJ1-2	TGCAGTGCTAGGACAGCCTATGGCTACACCTTC	CSARTAYGYTF
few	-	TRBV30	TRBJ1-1	TGTGCCTGGAGGCGAGGGAACACTGAAGCTTTCTTT	CAWRRGNTEAFF
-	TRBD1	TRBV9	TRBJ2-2	TGTGCCAGCAGCTCCCGGACAGGGGATGCCGGGGAGCTGTTTTTT	CASSSRTGDAGELFF
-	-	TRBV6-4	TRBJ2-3	TGTGCCAGCAGTGACTCGGGCGGGGCCACAGATACGCAGTATTTT	CASSDSGGATDTQYF
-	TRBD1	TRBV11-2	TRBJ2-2	TGTGCCAGCAGCTCGGGACCGACAGGGGTCGGCGGGGAGCTGTTTTTT	CASSSGPTGVGGELFF
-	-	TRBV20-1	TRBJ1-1	TGCAGTCCTAACACTGAAGCTTTCTTT	CSPNTEAFF
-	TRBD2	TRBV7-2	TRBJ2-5	TGTGCCAGCAGAAACACGACTAGCCCCTATCAGTACTTC	CASRNTTSPYQYF
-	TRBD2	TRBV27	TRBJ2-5	TGTGCCAGCAGTTTAACTAGCGGGGGGTTCCAAGAGACCCAGTACTTC	CASSLTSGGFQETQYF
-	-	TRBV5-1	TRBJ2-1	TGCGCCAGCAGCCCGGAGGGCCACGCCTACAATGAGCAGTTCTTC	CASSPEGHAYNEQFF
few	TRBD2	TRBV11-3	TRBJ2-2	TGTGCCAGCAGCAACCTAGCGGTAAACACCGGGGAGCTGTTTTTT	CASSNLAVNTGELFF
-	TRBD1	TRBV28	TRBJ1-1	TGTGCCAGCAGTTTAATGGACAGGGTGATGACTGAAGCTTTCTTT	CASSLMDRVMTEAFF
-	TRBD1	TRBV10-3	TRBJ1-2	TGTGCCATCAGTGACGGACAGGGGAATGGTGGCTACACCTTC	CAISDGQGNGGYTF
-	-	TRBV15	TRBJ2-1	TGTGCCACCAGCAGAGGTCGTGGGGGGAGCAACAATGAGCAGTTCTTC	CATSRGRGGSNNEQFF
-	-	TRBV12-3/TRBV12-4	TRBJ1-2	TGTGCCAGCAGCGTAACAGAAGATGGCTACACCTTC	CASSVTEDGYTF
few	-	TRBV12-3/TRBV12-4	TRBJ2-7	TGTGCCAGCAACAACAGGGAGCGCGGCGAGCAGTACTTC	CASNNRERGEQYF
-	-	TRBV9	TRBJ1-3	TGTGCCAGCGCAAGAGAGGATTTCTCTGGAAACACCATATATTTT	CASAREDFSGNTIYF
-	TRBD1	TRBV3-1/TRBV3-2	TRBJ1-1	TGTGCCAGCAGCCAAGGGGCAGGGGGCGCGCTGGGTGAAGCTTTCTTT	CASSQGAGGALGEAFF
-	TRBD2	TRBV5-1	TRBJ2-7	TGCGCCAGCAGCGTGGGCGGGGGGGCTGACGAGCAGTACTTC	CASSVGGGADEQYF
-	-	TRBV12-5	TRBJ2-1	TGTGCTAGTGGTTTGGGTGGGGGCCTTTTAATATACAATGAGCAGTTCTTC	CASGLGGGLLIYNEQFF
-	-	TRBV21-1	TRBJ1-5	TGTGCCAGCAGCAAGAGCACAGGGGGAAAGAATCAGCCCCAGCATTTT	CASSKSTGGKNQPQHF
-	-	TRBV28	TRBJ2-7	TGTGCCAGCAGTTTATACAGTTACGAGCAGTACTTC	CASSLYSYEQYF
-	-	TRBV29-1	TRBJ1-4	TGCAGCGTTAAGGGAGCGGCAGTTAATGAAAAACTGTTTTTT	CSVKGAAVNEKLFF
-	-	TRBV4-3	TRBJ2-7	TGCGCCAGCAGCCAAGAACTATCCCACGAGCAGTACTTC	CASSQELSHEQYF
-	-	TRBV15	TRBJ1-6	TGTGCCACCAGCAGACTAAACAGTCCCGATAATTCACCCCTCCACTTT	CATSRLNSPDNSPLHF
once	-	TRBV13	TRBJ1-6	TGTGCCAGCAGCTTGGGACACTATCGCTCACCCCTCCACTTT	CASSLGHYRSPLHF